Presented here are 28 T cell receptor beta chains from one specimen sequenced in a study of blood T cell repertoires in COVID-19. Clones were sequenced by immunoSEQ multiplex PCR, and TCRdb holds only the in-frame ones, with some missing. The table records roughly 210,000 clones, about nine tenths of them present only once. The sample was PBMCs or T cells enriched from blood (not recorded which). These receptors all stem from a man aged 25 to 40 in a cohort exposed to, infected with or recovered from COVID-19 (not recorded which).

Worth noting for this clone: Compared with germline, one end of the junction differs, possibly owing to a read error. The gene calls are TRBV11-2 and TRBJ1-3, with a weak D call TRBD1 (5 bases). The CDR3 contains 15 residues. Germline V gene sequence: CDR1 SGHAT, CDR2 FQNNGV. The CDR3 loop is CASSLDPGTGDTIYF. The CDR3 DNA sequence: TGTGCCAGCAGCTTGGACCCGGGGACTGGAGACACCATATATTTT.

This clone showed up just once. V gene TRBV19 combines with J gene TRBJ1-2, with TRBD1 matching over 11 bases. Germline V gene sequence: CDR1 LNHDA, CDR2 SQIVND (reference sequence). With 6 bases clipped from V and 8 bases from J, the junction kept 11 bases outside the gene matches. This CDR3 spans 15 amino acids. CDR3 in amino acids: CASSRVVWDRGGYTF. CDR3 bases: TGTGCCAGTAGCCGCGTAGTCTGGGACAGGGGGGGCTACACCTTC.

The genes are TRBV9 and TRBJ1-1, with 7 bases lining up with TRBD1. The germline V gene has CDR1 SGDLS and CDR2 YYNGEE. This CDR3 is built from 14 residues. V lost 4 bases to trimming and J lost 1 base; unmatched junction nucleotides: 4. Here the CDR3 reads CASSIGTANTEAFF. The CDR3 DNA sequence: TGTGCCAGCAGCATCGGGACAGCGAACACTGAAGCTTTCTTT.

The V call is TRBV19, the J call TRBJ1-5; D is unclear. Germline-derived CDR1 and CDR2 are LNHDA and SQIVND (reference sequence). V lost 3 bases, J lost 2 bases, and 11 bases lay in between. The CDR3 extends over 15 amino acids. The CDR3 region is CASSIGPAGNQPQHF. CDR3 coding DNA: TGTGCCAGTAGTATTGGCCCCGCGGGCAATCAGCCCCAGCATTTT.

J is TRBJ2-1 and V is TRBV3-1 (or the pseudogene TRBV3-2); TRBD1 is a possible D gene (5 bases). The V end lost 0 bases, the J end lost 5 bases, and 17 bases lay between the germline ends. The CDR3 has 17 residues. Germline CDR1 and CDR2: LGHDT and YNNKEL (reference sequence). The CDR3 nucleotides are TGTGCCAGCAGCCAAGAAAGGCGTGGCAGGGCCAACAATGAGCAGTTCTTC. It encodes CASSQERRGRANNEQFF.

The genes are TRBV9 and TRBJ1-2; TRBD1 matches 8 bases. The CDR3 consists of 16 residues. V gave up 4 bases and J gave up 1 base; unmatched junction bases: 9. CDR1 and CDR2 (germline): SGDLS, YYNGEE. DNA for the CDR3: TGTGCCAGCAGCTCAAGACGGACAGGGATTAACTATGGCTACACCTTC. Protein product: CASSSRRTGINYGYTF.

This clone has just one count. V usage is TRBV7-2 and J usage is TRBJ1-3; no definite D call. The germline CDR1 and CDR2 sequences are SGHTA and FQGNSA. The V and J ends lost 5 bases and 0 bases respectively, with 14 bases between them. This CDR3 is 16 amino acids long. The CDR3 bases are TGTGCCAGCAGCCTCAGTCCTCCCCACTCTGGAAACACCATATATTTT. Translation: CASSLSPPHSGNTIYF.

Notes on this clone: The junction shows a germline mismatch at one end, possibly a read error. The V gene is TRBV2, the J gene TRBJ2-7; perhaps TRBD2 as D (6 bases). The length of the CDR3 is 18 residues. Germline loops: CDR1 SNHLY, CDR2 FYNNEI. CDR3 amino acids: CASSEGFGRGDHPYEQYF. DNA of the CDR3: TGTGCCAGCAGCGAAGGGTTCGGGAGAGGGGACCATCCCTACGAGCAGTACTTC.

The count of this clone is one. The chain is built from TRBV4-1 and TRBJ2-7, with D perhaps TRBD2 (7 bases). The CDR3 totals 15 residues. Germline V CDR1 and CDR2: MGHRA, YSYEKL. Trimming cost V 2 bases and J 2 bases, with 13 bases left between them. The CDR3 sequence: CASSQSRGLTYEQYF. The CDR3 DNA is TGCGCCAGCAGCCAAAGCAGGGGACTAACCTACGAGCAGTACTTC.

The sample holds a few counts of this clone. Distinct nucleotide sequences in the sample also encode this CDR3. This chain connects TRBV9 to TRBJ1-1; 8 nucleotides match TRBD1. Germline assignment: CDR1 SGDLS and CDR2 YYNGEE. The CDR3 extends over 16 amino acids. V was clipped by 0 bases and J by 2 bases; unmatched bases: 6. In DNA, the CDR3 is TGTGCCAGCAGCGTAGGAACAGGGGGACTTAACACTGAAGCTTTCTTT. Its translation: CASSVGTGGLNTEAFF.

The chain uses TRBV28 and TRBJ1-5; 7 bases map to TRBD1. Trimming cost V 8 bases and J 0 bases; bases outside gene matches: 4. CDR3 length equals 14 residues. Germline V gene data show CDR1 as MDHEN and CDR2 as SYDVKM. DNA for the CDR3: TGTGCCAGCTCGGGACAGAATAGCAATCAGCCCCAGCATTTT. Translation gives CASSGQNSNQPQHF.

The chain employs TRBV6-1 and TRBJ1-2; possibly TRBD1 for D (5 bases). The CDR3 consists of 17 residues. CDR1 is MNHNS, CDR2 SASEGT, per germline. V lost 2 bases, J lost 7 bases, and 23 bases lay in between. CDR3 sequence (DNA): TGTGCCAGCAGTGAACCTGGGCAGGGCCCCCTACGTGGTGGCTACACCTTC. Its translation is CASSEPGQGPLRGGYTF.

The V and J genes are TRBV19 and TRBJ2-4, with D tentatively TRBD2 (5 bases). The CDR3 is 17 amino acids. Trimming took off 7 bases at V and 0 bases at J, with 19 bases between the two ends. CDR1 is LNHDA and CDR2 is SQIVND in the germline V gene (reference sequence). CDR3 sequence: CASTPTGEGLAKNIQYF. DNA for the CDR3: TGTGCCAGTACTCCAACCGGGGAAGGTCTAGCCAAAAACATTCAGTACTTC.

The CDR3, as DNA: TGTGCCAGCACCATACACCCGGGGAGGGAAGATCAGCCCCAGCATTTT. Amino acids: CASTIHPGREDQPQHF. This chain joins TRBV11-3 and TRBJ1-5; D is undetermined. This CDR3 is built from 16 residues. Deletions cut 7 bases from V and 5 bases from J, with 21 bases between. Germline V lookup: CDR1 SGHNT, CDR2 YENEEA.

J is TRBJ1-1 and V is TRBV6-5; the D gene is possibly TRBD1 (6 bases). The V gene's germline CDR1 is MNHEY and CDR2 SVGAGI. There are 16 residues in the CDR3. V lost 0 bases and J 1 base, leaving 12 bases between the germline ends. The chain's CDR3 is CASSYSQAGANTEAFF. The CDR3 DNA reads TGTGCCAGCAGTTACTCCCAAGCAGGGGCGAACACTGAAGCTTTCTTT.

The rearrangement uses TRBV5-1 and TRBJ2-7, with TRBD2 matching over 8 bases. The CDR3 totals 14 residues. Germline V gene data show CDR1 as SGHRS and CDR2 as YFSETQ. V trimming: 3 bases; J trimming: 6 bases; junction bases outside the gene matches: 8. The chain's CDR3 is CASSSQTSALEQYF. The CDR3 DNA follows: TGCGCCAGCAGCTCGCAGACTAGCGCCCTCGAGCAGTACTTC.

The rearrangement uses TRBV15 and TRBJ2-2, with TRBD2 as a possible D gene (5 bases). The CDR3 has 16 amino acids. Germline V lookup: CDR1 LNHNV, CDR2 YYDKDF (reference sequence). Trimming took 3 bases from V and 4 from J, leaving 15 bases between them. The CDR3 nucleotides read TGTGCCACCAGCAGGTCATACGACTACCCCACCGGGGAGCTGTTTTTT. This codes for CATSRSYDYPTGELFF.

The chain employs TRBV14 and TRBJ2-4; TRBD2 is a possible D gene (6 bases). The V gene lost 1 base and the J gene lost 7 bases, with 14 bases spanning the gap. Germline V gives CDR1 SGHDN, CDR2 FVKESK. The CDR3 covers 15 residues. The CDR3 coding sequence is TGTGCCAGCAGCCAAGTTACCGGGGGAGGTAACATTCAGTACTTC. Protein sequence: CASSQVTGGGNIQYF.

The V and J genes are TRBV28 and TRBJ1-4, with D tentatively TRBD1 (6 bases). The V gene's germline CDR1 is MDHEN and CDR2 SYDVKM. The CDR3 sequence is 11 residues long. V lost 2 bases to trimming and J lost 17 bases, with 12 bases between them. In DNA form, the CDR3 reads TGTGCCAGCAGTTTAGGACAGTCGTATTTTTTT. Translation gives CASSLGQSYFF. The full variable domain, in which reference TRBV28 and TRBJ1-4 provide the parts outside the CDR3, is DVKVTQSSRYLVKRTGEKVFLECVQDMDHENMFWYRQDPGLGLRLIYFSYDVKMKEKGDIPEGYSVSREKKERFSLILESASTNQTSMYLCASSLGQSYFFGSGTQLSVL.

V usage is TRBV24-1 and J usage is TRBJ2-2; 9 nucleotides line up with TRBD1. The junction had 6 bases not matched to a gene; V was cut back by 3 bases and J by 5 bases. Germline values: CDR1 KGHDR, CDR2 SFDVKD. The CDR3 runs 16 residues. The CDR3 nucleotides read TGTGCCACCAGTGATCCGGGACAGGGACGAACCGGGGAGCTGTTTTTT. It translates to CATSDPGQGRTGELFF.

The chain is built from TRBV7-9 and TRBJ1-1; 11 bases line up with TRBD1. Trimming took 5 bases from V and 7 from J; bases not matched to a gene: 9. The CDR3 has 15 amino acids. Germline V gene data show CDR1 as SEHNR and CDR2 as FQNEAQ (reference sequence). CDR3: CASSPWDRGEDEAFF. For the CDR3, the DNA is TGTGCCAGCAGCCCTTGGGACAGGGGGGAAGATGAAGCTTTCTTT.

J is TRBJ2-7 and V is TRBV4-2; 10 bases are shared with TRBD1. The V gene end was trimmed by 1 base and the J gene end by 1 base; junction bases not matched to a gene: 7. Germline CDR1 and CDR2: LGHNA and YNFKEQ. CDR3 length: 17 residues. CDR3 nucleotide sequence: TGTGCCAGCAGCCAAGTTATCGGGACAGGGGCGTCCTACGAGCAGTACTTC. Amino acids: CASSQVIGTGASYEQYF.

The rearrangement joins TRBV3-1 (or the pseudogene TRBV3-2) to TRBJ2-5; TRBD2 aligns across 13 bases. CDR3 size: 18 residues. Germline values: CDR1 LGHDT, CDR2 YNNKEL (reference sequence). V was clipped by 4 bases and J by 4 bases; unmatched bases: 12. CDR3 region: CASSRGLAGAGLRETQYF. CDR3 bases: TGTGCCAGCAGCCGCGGACTAGCGGGAGCAGGATTACGAGAGACCCAGTACTTC.

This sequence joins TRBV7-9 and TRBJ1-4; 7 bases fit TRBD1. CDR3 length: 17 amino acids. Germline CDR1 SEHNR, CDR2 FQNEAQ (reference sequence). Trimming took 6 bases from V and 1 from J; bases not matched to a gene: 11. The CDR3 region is CASSDRVQGITNEKLFF. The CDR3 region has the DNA TGTGCCAGCAGTGACAGGGTACAGGGGATAACTAATGAAAAACTGTTTTTT.

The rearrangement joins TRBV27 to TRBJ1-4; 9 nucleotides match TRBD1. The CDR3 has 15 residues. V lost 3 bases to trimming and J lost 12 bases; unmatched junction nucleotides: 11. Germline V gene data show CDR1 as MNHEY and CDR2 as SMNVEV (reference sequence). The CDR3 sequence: CASSLVDRGSKELFF. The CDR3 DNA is TGTGCCAGCAGTTTGGTCGACAGGGGGTCGAAGGAACTGTTTTTT.

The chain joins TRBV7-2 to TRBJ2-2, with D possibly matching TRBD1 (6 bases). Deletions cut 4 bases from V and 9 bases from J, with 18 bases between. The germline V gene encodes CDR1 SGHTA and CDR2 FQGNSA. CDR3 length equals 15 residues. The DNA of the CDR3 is TGTGCCAGCAGCTCCGGACAGAGAGAACACCGGGAGCTGTTTTTT. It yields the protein CASSSGQREHRELFF.

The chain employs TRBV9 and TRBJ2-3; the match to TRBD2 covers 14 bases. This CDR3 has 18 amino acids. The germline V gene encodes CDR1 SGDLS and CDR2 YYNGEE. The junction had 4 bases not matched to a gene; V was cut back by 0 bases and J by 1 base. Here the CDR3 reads CASSVAGTSGRRTDTQYF. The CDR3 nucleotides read TGTGCCAGCAGCGTAGCGGGGACTAGCGGGAGACGCACAGATACGCAGTATTTT.

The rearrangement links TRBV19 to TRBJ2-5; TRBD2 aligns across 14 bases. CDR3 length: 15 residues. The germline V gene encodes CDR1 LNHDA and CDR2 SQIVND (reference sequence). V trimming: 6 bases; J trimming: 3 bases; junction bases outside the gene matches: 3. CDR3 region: CASRETSGREETQYF. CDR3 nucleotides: TGTGCCAGTAGGGAGACTAGCGGGAGGGAAGAGACCCAGTACTTC.